This TCR beta chain was obtained from a study of early T cells in non-severe SARS-CoV-2 infection. Germline trimming cut 5 bases from V and 4 bases from J; bases unmatched to any gene: 9. The CDR3 loop spans 14 amino acids. Germline V gene lookup returns CDR1 SGHKS and CDR2 YYEKEE (reference sequence). Using its own MiXCR run on the 5' RACE reads, TCRdb lists one record per CDR3 protein. The repertoire holds approximately 48,000 distinct CDR3 sequences, with approximately 8.5% as singletons. This clonotype was seen many times. The TCR was taken from an adult who was a healthcare worker with PCR-confirmed SARS-CoV-2 infection or an uninfected control (not recorded which). Specimen: whole blood. The chain employs TRBV5-5 and TRBJ2-7, with 7 bases aligning to TRBD1. The CDR3 DNA sequence: TGTGCCAGCAGTTACCGGGACAGCTCTTACGAGCAGTACTTC. It codes for CASSYRDSSYEQYF. Based on the CDR3 plus reference TRBV5-5 and TRBJ2-7, the full variable domain is DAGVTQSPTHLIKTRGQQVTLRCSPISGHKSVSWYQQVLGQGPQFIFQYYEKEERGRGNFPDRFSARQFPNYSSELNVNALLLGDSALYLCASSYRDSSYEQYFGPGTRLTVT.